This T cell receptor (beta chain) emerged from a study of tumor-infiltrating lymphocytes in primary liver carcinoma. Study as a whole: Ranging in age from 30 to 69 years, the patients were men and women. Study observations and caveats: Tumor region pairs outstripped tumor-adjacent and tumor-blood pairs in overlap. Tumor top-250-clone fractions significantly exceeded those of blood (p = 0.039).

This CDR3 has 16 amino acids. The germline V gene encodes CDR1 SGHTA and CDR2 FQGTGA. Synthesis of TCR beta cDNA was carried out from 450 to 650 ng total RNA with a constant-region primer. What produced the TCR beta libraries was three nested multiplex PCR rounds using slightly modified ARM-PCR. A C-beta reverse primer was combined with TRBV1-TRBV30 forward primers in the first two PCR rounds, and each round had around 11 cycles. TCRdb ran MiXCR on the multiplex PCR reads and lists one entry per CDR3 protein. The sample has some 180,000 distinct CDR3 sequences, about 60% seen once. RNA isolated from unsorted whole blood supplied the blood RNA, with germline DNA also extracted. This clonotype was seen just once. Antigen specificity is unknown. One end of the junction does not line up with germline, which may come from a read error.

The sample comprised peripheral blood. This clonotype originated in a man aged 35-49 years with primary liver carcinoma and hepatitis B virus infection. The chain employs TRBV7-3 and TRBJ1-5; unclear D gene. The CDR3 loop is CASSLRQTFSDQSQHF. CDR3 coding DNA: TGTGCCAGCAGCTTACGCCAGACCTTTAGCGATCAGTCCCAGCATTTT.